This T cell receptor (beta chain) was identified during a study of a mutant IDH1 vaccine in newly diagnosed glioma. Study as a whole: Averaging roughly 40 years of age, treated patients were around 60% male and about 38% female.

Whole-study results and caveats: A vaccine-induced immune response developed in roughly 93% of the patients. Pseudoprogression seemed unlinked to shifts in top peripheral T cell clonotypes.

The CDR3 totals 18 residues. With 5 bases removed from V and 4 bases from J, the gap between germline ends came to 23 bases. The V gene's germline CDR1 is SGHVS and CDR2 FQNEAQ. On this clone: Its antigen is currently unknown.

Stated time point: baseline, week 1 (first vaccination visit). Stated treatment: pre-vaccination baseline after standard-of-care therapy. Donors' newly diagnosed IDH1-mutant WHO grade 3 or 4 astrocytomas lacked nuclear ATRX. Method: immunoSEQ multiplex PCR; TCRdb's copy keeps in-frame clones and lacks some. This sample has about 67,000 clones; about four fifths occur once, and the top ten carry approximately 4.3%. This TCR came from a woman aged 18 to 35 with glioma. Some clones in this sample may be carry-over from other donors' samples. This sequence joins TRBV7-8 and TRBJ1-4, with unresolved D. The specimen was peripheral blood mononuclear cells (PBMCs), collected from a glioma patient treated with radiotherapy, temozolomide or both. CDR3 sequence reads: CASSPRIAGRFYNEKLFF. The CDR3 DNA follows: TGTGCCAGCAGCCCAAGGATCGCGGGCAGGTTTTATAATGAAAAACTGTTTTTT.